One sample yielded the 16 T cell receptor beta chains listed below, sequenced in a study of blood T cell repertoires in COVID-19. The data were produced by immunoSEQ multiplex PCR, yet TCRdb's version contains in-frame clones alone and is incomplete. Of around 250,000 clones listed, 80% to 90% were seen once; the top ten hold about 1.9%. What was sequenced was PBMCs or T cells enriched from blood (not recorded which). The receptors originated from a woman between 45 and 65 years old who had recovered from COVID-19.

The rearrangement links TRBV7-2 to TRBJ2-1, with TRBD2 matching over 12 bases. Germline CDR1 is SGHTA and CDR2 is FQGNSA. This CDR3 region has 15 residues. Trimming at V came to 6 bases and at J to 8 bases, leaving 8 bases not matched to a gene. The CDR3: CASSPTSGSFHEQFF. Here the CDR3 DNA reads TGTGCCAGCAGTCCGACTAGCGGGAGTTTCCATGAGCAGTTCTTC.

The chain joins TRBV5-8 to TRBJ2-6; D remains unclear. Germline V gene lookup returns CDR1 SGHTS and CDR2 YDEGEE. The CDR3 runs 13 residues. The ends were cut back, 5 bases at V and 1 base at J, with 4 bases in the middle. This CDR3 reads CASSRSGANVLTF. CDR3 nucleotides: TGTGCCAGCAGTCGTTCTGGGGCCAACGTCCTGACTTTC.

The chain couples TRBV19 to TRBJ1-5; 8 bases line up with TRBD1. The junction had 5 bases not matched to a gene; V was cut back by 4 bases and J by 3 bases. The CDR3 loop spans 15 amino acids. Germline lookup yields CDR1 LNHDA and CDR2 SQIVND (reference sequence). The CDR3 DNA is TGTGCCAGTAGTAGTCAGGGGGCAGTCAATCAGCCCCAGCATTTT. Amino acid sequence: CASSSQGAVNQPQHF.

The chain uses TRBV28 and TRBJ2-7; 9 positions match TRBD1. Germline loops: CDR1 MDHEN, CDR2 SYDVKM. With V trimmed by 10 bases and J by 1 base, 5 bases remained unmatched. The CDR3 runs to 13 residues. The CDR3 DNA reads TGTGCCATACAGGGGGCGTTATCCTACGAGCAGTACTTC. This sequence encodes CAIQGALSYEQYF.

V gene TRBV28 combines with J gene TRBJ2-1; 15 bases agree with TRBD2. With 5 bases clipped from V and 7 bases from J, the junction kept 9 bases outside the gene matches. CDR3 length equals 17 residues. Germline V gene lookup returns CDR1 MDHEN and CDR2 SYDVKM. CDR3 DNA: TGTGCCAGCAGTCCCATCGGGACTAGCGGGAGGAGGAATGAGCAGTTCTTC. Its protein is CASSPIGTSGRRNEQFF.

The chain carries TRBV7-9 and TRBJ1-1, with unresolved D. CDR3 size: 14 residues. Per germline, CDR1 SEHNR and CDR2 FQNEAQ (reference sequence). V was clipped by 0 bases and J by 1 base, with 6 bases between them. The CDR3 DNA reads TGTGCCAGCAGCTTAGCTGGCAGGAACACTGAAGCTTTCTTT. Its protein is CASSLAGRNTEAFF.

The chain joins TRBV7-2 to TRBJ2-2; 8 nucleotides align to TRBD1. V shed 5 bases, J shed 6 bases, and the junction held 2 bases outside the gene matches. Germline V CDR1 and CDR2: SGHTA, FQGNSA. The CDR3 length is 13 residues. CDR3 protein: CASSATGAGELFF. For the CDR3, the DNA is TGTGCCAGCAGCGCGACAGGGGCCGGGGAGCTGTTTTTT.

V gene TRBV9 combines with J gene TRBJ2-3; D gene unclear. The CDR3 sequence is 14 residues long. V gave up 3 bases and J gave up 2 bases, with 10 bases separating them. Germline assignment: CDR1 SGDLS and CDR2 YYNGEE. CDR3 amino acids: CASSDSGYTDTQYF. The DNA of the CDR3 is TGTGCCAGCAGCGATTCCGGGTACACAGATACGCAGTATTTT.

The chain's CDR3 is CASSRGQGSSGSQPQHF. The CDR3 DNA is TGTGCCAGCAGTCGCGGACAGGGGTCATCGGGGAGTCAGCCCCAGCATTTT. The rearrangement uses TRBV2 and TRBJ1-5, with 9 bases that match TRBD1. The J segment lost 6 bases and the V segment lost 5 bases, leaving 14 bases of the junction unmatched. Germline V gene data show CDR1 as SNHLY and CDR2 as FYNNEI. The CDR3 totals 17 residues.

This clone came up once. V and J are TRBV10-2 and TRBJ1-2, with 7 positions matching TRBD1. This CDR3 contains 13 residues. The V gene's germline CDR1 is WSHSY and CDR2 SAAADI. J lost 5 bases, V lost 0 bases, and 0 bases had no gene match. In DNA, the CDR3 is TGCGCCAGCAGTGAGTCACAGGGGTATGGCTACACCTTC. It yields the protein CASSESQGYGYTF.

The rearrangement links TRBV28 to TRBJ1-2; the D gene is possibly TRBD1 (6 bases). In germline, CDR1 is MDHEN, CDR2 SYDVKM. This CDR3 spans 14 amino acids. V was pared by 6 bases and J by 7 bases, with 18 bases between. The CDR3, as DNA: TGTGCCAGCAGCCCCTCAGCAGGGGTGGGTGGCTACACCTTC. The encoded protein is CASSPSAGVGGYTF.

The gene calls are TRBV3-1 (or the pseudogene TRBV3-2) and TRBJ2-5; TRBD2 matches at 8 bases. Germline CDR1 is LGHDT and CDR2 is YNNKEL (reference sequence). The CDR3 covers 14 residues. Trimming at V came to 5 bases and at J to 5 bases, leaving 7 bases not matched to a gene. The CDR3 here is CASSTTGGVETQYF. The CDR3 DNA follows: TGTGCCAGCAGCACAACGGGGGGGGTGGAGACCCAGTACTTC.

The chain links TRBV18 to TRBJ2-3; possible D gene TRBD1, 5 bases. The germline V gene encodes CDR1 KGHSH and CDR2 LQKENI. This CDR3 is built from 15 residues. Trimming took 3 bases from V and 2 from J, leaving 12 bases between them. The CDR3 sequence is CASSPQGGNTDTQYF. CDR3 coding DNA: TGTGCCAGCTCACCGCAGGGTGGAAACACAGATACGCAGTATTTT.

DNA of the CDR3: TGCGCCAGCAGTGAGCCTGGGCAGGGGGATTACAATGAGCAGTTCTTC. Protein product: CASSEPGQGDYNEQFF. This chain joins TRBV10-1 and TRBJ2-1; TRBD1 matches at 7 bases. There are 16 residues in the CDR3. Germline assignment: CDR1 WNHNN and CDR2 SYGVQD (reference sequence). The junction had 8 bases not matched to a gene; V was cut back by 2 bases and J by 4 bases.

With respect to this clone: Additional DNA sequences in this sample encode the identical CDR3. The chain has TRBV3-1 (or the pseudogene TRBV3-2) and TRBJ2-7; D ambiguous. With 1 base removed from V and 3 bases from J, the gap between germline ends came to 4 bases. CDR3 length: 12 amino acids. The germline V gene encodes CDR1 LGHDT and CDR2 YNNKEL (reference sequence). CDR3 DNA: TGTGCCAGCAGCCAAGGTCTCTACGAGCAGTACTTC. Amino acid sequence: CASSQGLYEQYF.

CDR3 amino acids: CASTIAGGPTDTQYF. For the CDR3, the DNA is TGTGCCAGCACCATAGCGGGAGGGCCCACAGATACGCAGTATTTT. The rearrangement uses TRBV7-3 and TRBJ2-3; 11 positions match TRBD2. The CDR3 is made up of 15 amino acids. Germline CDR1 and CDR2: SGHTA and FQGTGA. Germline trimming cut 7 bases from V and 2 bases from J; bases unmatched to any gene: 5.